One sample yielded the 10 T cell receptor beta chains listed below, sequenced in a study of beta chain features in type 1 diabetes. What was sequenced were expressed TCRB transcripts, since all of the isolated RNA had been reverse transcribed. TCRdb's table, derived via immunoSEQ multiplex PCR, lists solely in-frame clones and lacks some. There are around 240,000 clones in the sample; about 10% occur only once, and about 0.037% lies in the top ten. Sequencing was done on a sample of naive CD4+ T cells from blood. These TCRs come from a woman between 18 and 30 years old in good health.

This clone was observed a few times. The gene calls are TRBV5-4 and TRBJ2-3, with TRBD2 matching over 8 bases. This CDR3 comprises 16 residues. J lost 0 bases, V lost 0 bases, and 3 bases had no gene match. CDR1 and CDR2 from the germline V gene are SGHNT and YYREEE (reference sequence). The CDR3 reads CASSLELAVSTDTQYF. CDR3 sequence (DNA): TGTGCCAGCAGCTTGGAACTAGCGGTTAGCACAGATACGCAGTATTTT.

The chain recombines TRBV10-3 with TRBJ1-5; D not resolved. Germline V gene sequence: CDR1 ENHRY, CDR2 SYGVKD. The V end lost 1 base, the J end lost 4 bases, and 8 bases lay between the germline ends. The CDR3 runs 14 residues. The CDR3 here is CAISEWADNQPQHF. The CDR3 DNA is TGTGCCATCAGTGAGTGGGCAGATAATCAGCCCCAGCATTTT.

The chain is built from TRBV15 and TRBJ2-5, with 12 bases lining up with TRBD2. The DNA end lines up better with TRBJ2-7; the J call may be wrong. Germline values: CDR1 LNHNV, CDR2 YYDKDF (reference sequence). This CDR3 is 14 amino acids long. In nucleotides, the CDR3 is TGTGCCACCAGGTACGAACTAGCGGGAGGCGAGCAGTACTTC. It encodes CATRYELAGGEQYF.

Only a few counts were recorded for this clone. The chain joins TRBV21-1 to TRBJ2-3; the DNA was not compared with TRBD2, the D call given in the table. TRBV21-1 is assigned pseudogene status. The CDR3 sequence is 15 residues long. CDR3 sequence reads: CASSNNTRFCYTQYF. DNA for the CDR3: TGTGCCAGCAGCAACAACACTAGGTTCTGTTATACGCAGTATTTT.

This chain joins TRBV7-9 and TRBJ2-7, with D unclear. CDR3 length: 14 amino acids. Trimming took off 2 bases at V and 3 bases at J, with 11 bases between the two ends. Germline CDR1 and CDR2: SEHNR and FQNEAQ (reference sequence). This CDR3 is CASSLSGLIYEQYF. In nucleotides, the CDR3 is TGTGCCAGCAGCTTATCTGGGCTGATCTACGAGCAGTACTTC.

This clone was counted a few times. The rearrangement joins TRBV15 to TRBJ1-2; perhaps TRBD1 as D (6 bases). From germline, CDR1 is LNHNV and CDR2 YYDKDF (reference sequence). Trimming pared 0 bases from V and 4 bases from J, leaving 15 bases between. This CDR3 is built from 16 residues. The CDR3 DNA sequence: TGTGCCACCAGCAGAGAGGACAGACCCGTTACCTATGGCTACACCTTC. Its translation: CATSREDRPVTYGYTF.

This clone was seen a handful of times. The chain recombines TRBV29-1 with TRBJ2-3; 7 bases agree with TRBD1. This CDR3 comprises 13 residues. The germline V gene has CDR1 SQVTM and CDR2 ANQGSEA. J gave up 1 base and V 7 bases, and 5 bases lay outside the gene matches. CDR3 loop: CSGDTGGTDTQYF. For the CDR3, the DNA is TGCAGCGGGGACACAGGGGGCACAGATACGCAGTATTTT.

V and J are TRBV7-2 and TRBJ1-2; the match to TRBD1 covers 9 bases. CDR3 length: 16 amino acids. Trimming took 4 bases from V and 4 from J; bases not matched to a gene: 10. The germline gives CDR1 SGHTA, CDR2 FQGNSA. CDR3 bases: TGTGCCAGCAGCTCACATCGACAGGGGGTGGGCTATGGCTACACCTTC. Amino acid sequence: CASSSHRQGVGYGYTF.

This clone occurred a few times. The chain has TRBV6-1 and TRBJ2-7, with 9 positions matching TRBD1. V lost 8 bases, J lost 2 bases, and 4 bases stayed unmatched. CDR3 length equals 13 residues. The germline CDR1 and CDR2 sequences are MNHNS and SASEGT. The CDR3 region has the DNA TGTGCCAGCGCCGGGACAGGGACCTACGAGCAGTACTTC. Residues: CASAGTGTYEQYF.

The chain recombines TRBV6-5 with TRBJ1-2; perhaps TRBD1 as D (6 bases). From germline, CDR1 is MNHEY and CDR2 SVGAGI. The CDR3 loop spans 13 amino acids. V was cut by 7 bases and J by 8 bases, with 17 bases left in between. This CDR3 reads CASTQKGTGGYTF. The CDR3 DNA sequence: TGTGCCAGCACCCAGAAGGGTACAGGGGGCTACACCTTC.